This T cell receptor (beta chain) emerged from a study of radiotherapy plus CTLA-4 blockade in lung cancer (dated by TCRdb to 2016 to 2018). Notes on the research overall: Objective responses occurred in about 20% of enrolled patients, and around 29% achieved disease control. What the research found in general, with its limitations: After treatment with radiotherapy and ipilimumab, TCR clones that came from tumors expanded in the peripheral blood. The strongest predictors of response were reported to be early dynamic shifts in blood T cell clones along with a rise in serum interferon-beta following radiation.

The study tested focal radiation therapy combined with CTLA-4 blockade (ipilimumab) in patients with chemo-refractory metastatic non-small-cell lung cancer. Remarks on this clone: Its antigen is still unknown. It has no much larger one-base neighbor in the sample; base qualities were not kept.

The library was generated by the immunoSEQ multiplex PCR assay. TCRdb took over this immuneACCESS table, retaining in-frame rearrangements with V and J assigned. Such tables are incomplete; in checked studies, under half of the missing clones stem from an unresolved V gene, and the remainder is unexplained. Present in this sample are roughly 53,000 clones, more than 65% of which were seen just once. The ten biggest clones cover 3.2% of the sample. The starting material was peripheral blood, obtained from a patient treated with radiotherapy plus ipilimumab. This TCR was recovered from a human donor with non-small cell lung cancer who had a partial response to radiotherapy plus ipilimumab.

The DNA sequence is given as TGCGCCAGCAGTGTAATCGACACCTACACCGGGGAGCTGTTTTTT. It translates as CASSVIDTYTGELFF. The rearranged chain carries TRBV10-2 and TRBJ2-2, with the D gene not clear enough to name. V and J lose 4 bases and 3 bases, and a span of 12 bases separates them. Counted from cysteine to phenylalanine, this CDR3 has 15 amino acids. The retained sequence is limited to the CDR3, 45 bases, with the frame set at the first base. The germline V gene supplies CDR1 WSHSY and CDR2 SAAADI.